The 32 T cell receptor beta chains given below trace back to one sample, sequenced in a study of blood T cell repertoires in COVID-19. Method: immunoSEQ multiplex PCR; TCRdb's copy keeps in-frame clones and lacks some. The sample consists of some 310,000 clones, roughly 84% of them appearing once. Sequencing was done on a sample of peripheral blood. The receptors originated from a middle-aged man with active or convalescent COVID-19.

This clone came up once. The chain couples TRBV11-2 to TRBJ1-1; unclear D gene. The germline V and J ends were trimmed by 3 bases and 3 bases, with 5 bases remaining between them. CDR1 and CDR2 from the germline V gene are SGHAT and FQNNGV. The CDR3 is 12 amino acids. The CDR3 loop is CASSLDYTEAFF. For the CDR3, the DNA is TGTGCCAGCAGCTTGGACTACACTGAAGCTTTCTTT. The full variable domain, in which reference TRBV11-2 and TRBJ1-1 provide the parts outside the CDR3, is EAGVAQSPRYKIIEKRQSVAFWCNPISGHATLYWYQQILGQGPKLLIQFQNNGVVDDSQLPKDRFSAERLKGVDSTLKIQPAKLEDSAVYLCASSLDYTEAFFGQGTRLTVV.

The rearrangement links TRBV4-1 to TRBJ2-2; a possible D gene is TRBD2 (6 bases). The length of the CDR3 is 16 residues. Trimming took off 4 bases at V and 3 bases at J, with 15 bases between the two ends. Germline V lookup: CDR1 MGHRA, CDR2 YSYEKL. CDR3 in DNA: TGCGCCAGCAGCCGGGGGACTTCCCGTTACACCGGGGAGCTGTTTTTT. This encodes CASSRGTSRYTGELFF.

The chain employs TRBV19 and TRBJ2-1, with 8 positions matching TRBD2. The CDR3 runs 15 residues. Per the germline V gene, CDR1 is LNHDA and CDR2 is SQIVND (reference sequence). J was trimmed by 3 bases and V by 3 bases; bases with no gene match: 4. CDR3 coding DNA: TGTGCCAGTAGTATCTCGGGAGGGCACTACAATGAGCAGTTCTTC. This translates into CASSISGGHYNEQFF.

The rearrangement uses TRBV28 and TRBJ1-5, with D possibly being TRBD1 (6 bases). The ends were cut back, 2 bases at V and 2 bases at J, with 10 bases in the middle. The germline gives CDR1 MDHEN, CDR2 SYDVKM. The CDR3 is 15 amino acids. Here the CDR3 DNA reads TGTGCCAGCAGTTTAACCCGACAGGGCAATCAGCCCCAGCATTTT. This codes for CASSLTRQGNQPQHF.

J is TRBJ2-1 and V is TRBV12-3 or TRBV12-4; 7 bases map to TRBD2. Unmatched junction bases numbered 1, after V lost 5 bases and J lost 12 bases. This CDR3 spans 10 amino acids. The CDR3 nucleotides are TGTGCCAGCAGTGGGGGGGTGCAGTTCTTC. Encoded protein: CASSGGVQFF.

The chain is built from TRBV5-1 and TRBJ1-1; TRBD1 matches 7 bases. The CDR3 extends over 16 amino acids. Trimming at V came to 1 base and at J to 2 bases, leaving 8 bases not matched to a gene. Germline CDR1 reads SGHRS; CDR2 reads YFSETQ. DNA of the CDR3: TGCGCCAGCAGCTTGCCCGGACAGGTCTACAACACTGAAGCTTTCTTT. Protein sequence: CASSLPGQVYNTEAFF.

This chain joins TRBV2 and TRBJ2-3, with D unresolved. CDR1 is SNHLY, CDR2 FYNNEI, per germline. V lost 2 bases to trimming and J lost 4 bases, with 10 bases between them. The CDR3 length is 14 residues. The CDR3 region is CASSETRAPDTQYF. The CDR3 DNA reads as TGTGCCAGCAGTGAAACGCGCGCTCCAGATACGCAGTATTTT.

V gene TRBV30 combines with J gene TRBJ1-1; the D gene is possibly TRBD1 (6 bases). The germline V gene has CDR1 GTSNPN and CDR2 SVGIG (reference sequence). CDR3 length equals 12 residues. The V end lost 0 bases, the J end lost 5 bases, and 7 bases lay between the germline ends. The CDR3 region has the DNA TGTGCCTGGAGTGTAGGACAGACTGAAGCTTTCTTT. Translated, it gives CAWSVGQTEAFF.

The CDR3 sequence: CASSPTGSGETQYF. DNA for the CDR3: TGTGCCAGCTCACCCACAGGGTCAGGAGAGACCCAGTACTTC. V and J are TRBV18 and TRBJ2-5; D is possibly TRBD1 (6 bases). CDR1 KGHSH and CDR2 LQKENI come from the germline V gene. Trimming took 3 bases from V and 4 from J, leaving 12 bases between them. CDR3 length equals 14 residues.

This clone was observed once. The chain has TRBV28 and TRBJ1-2; tentatively, D is TRBD1 (6 bases). CDR3 length: 15 amino acids. Trimming pared 3 bases from V and 4 bases from J, leaving 15 bases between. The germline CDR1 and CDR2 sequences are MDHEN and SYDVKM. The CDR3 coding sequence is TGTGCCAGCAGTTTCCCCCAGGGGAAGGGCTATGGCTACACCTTC. Its protein product is CASSFPQGKGYGYTF.

The chain has TRBV18 and TRBJ1-5; possible D gene TRBD1, 5 bases. Germline loops: CDR1 KGHSH, CDR2 LQKENI. The CDR3 has 17 residues. V lost 2 bases to trimming and J lost 3 bases, with 17 bases between them. This chain's CDR3 is CASSPYGGWDDNQPQHF. DNA for the CDR3: TGTGCCAGCTCACCATATGGAGGGTGGGACGACAATCAGCCCCAGCATTTT.

The CDR3 spells CASSPIQVSGGYEQYF. CDR3 DNA: TGTGCCAGCAGCCCGATTCAGGTGAGCGGAGGCTACGAGCAGTACTTC. The chain uses TRBV13 and TRBJ2-7; possible D gene TRBD2, 5 bases. Germline V lookup: CDR1 PRHDT, CDR2 FYEKMQ (reference sequence). V dropped 5 bases and J dropped 3 bases, with 20 bases sitting between them. CDR3 size: 16 residues. The full variable domain, in which reference TRBV13 and TRBJ2-7 provide the parts outside the CDR3, is AAGVIQSPRHLIKEKRETATLKCYPIPRHDTVYWYQQGPGQDPQFLISFYEKMQSDKGSIPDRFSAQQFSDYHSELNMSSLELGDSALYFCASSPIQVSGGYEQYFGPGTRLTVT.

Here the CDR3 reads CAWSVLTGTEQYF. Written as DNA, the CDR3 is TGTGCCTGGAGTGTACTGACAGGGACCGAGCAGTACTTC. V is TRBV30 and J is TRBJ2-7; 7 positions agree with TRBD1. Germline trimming cut 0 bases from V and 6 bases from J; bases unmatched to any gene: 5. CDR1 and CDR2 (germline): GTSNPN, SVGIG (reference sequence). The CDR3 consists of 13 residues.

The V and J genes are TRBV20-1 and TRBJ2-1; D is uncertain. CDR3 length: 11 amino acids. CDR1 is DFQATT and CDR2 is SNEGSKA in the germline V gene (reference sequence). Trimming pared 6 bases from V and 4 bases from J, leaving 7 bases between. CDR3 sequence: CSADSYNEQFF. The CDR3 coding sequence is TGCAGTGCCGACTCGTACAATGAGCAGTTCTTC.

The chain recombines TRBV14 with TRBJ2-1, with 9 bases fitting TRBD2. The CDR3 is 17 residues long. V trimming: 0 bases; J trimming: 5 bases; junction bases outside the gene matches: 8. Germline V gene data show CDR1 as SGHDN and CDR2 as FVKESK. In DNA form, the CDR3 reads TGTGCCAGCAGCCAAGATCGGACTAGCGTTATCGACAATGAGCAGTTCTTC. As protein: CASSQDRTSVIDNEQFF.

The J gene is TRBJ2-1, the V gene TRBV9; a possible D gene is TRBD2 (6 bases). This CDR3 is built from 16 residues. With 2 bases removed from V and 3 bases from J, the gap between germline ends came to 15 bases. The germline gives CDR1 SGDLS, CDR2 YYNGEE. The DNA for the CDR3 is TGTGCCAGCAGCGTCACAGTGGGAGCGGGCTACAATGAGCAGTTCTTC. Amino acids: CASSVTVGAGYNEQFF.

J is TRBJ1-2 and V is TRBV4-2, with 7 bases identical to TRBD1. The V and J ends lost 1 base and 4 bases, in that order; junction bases with no gene match: 6. The V gene's germline CDR1 is LGHNA and CDR2 YNFKEQ. The CDR3 consists of 15 residues. The CDR3 spells CASSQGEGQFYGYTF. CDR3 bases: TGTGCCAGCAGCCAAGGCGAGGGACAGTTCTATGGCTACACCTTC.

In the case of this clone: Other nucleotide sequences from this sample produce the same CDR3. V usage is TRBV7-9 and J usage is TRBJ1-1, with D perhaps TRBD1 (5 bases). CDR3 length equals 13 residues. V was pared by 3 bases and J by 1 base, with 6 bases between. Germline lookup yields CDR1 SEHNR and CDR2 FQNEAQ (reference sequence). The CDR3 region is CASSFQGNTEAFF. CDR3 DNA: TGTGCCAGCAGCTTTCAGGGGAACACTGAAGCTTTCTTT. The full variable domain, completed using reference TRBV7-9 and TRBJ1-1, is DTGVSQNPRHKITKRGQNVTFRCDPISEHNRLYWYRQTLGQGPEFLTYFQNEAQLEKSRLLSDRFSAERPKGSFSTLEIQRTEQGDSAMYLCASSFQGNTEAFFGQGTRLTVV.

The chain links TRBV2 to TRBJ1-1, with TRBD1 matching over 7 bases. V was clipped by 6 bases and J by 7 bases; unmatched bases: 5. This CDR3 comprises 12 residues. The germline gives CDR1 SNHLY, CDR2 FYNNEI. CDR3 protein: CASSRQGHEAFF. DNA for the CDR3: TGTGCCAGCAGCCGACAGGGCCATGAAGCTTTCTTT. The variable domain in full, completed from reference TRBV2 and TRBJ1-1, reads EPEVTQTPSHQVTQMGQEVILRCVPISNHLYFYWYRQILGQKVEFLVSFYNNEISEKSEIFDDQFSVERPDGSNFTLKIRSTKLEDSAMYFCASSRQGHEAFFGQGTRLTVV.

The V and J genes are TRBV24-1 and TRBJ1-2, with D hard to call. Looked up from germline, CDR1 is KGHDR and CDR2 is SFDVKD. The CDR3 has 12 residues. V was cut by 5 bases and J by 8 bases, with 11 bases left in between. CDR3 sequence: CATSGSNGGYTF. The CDR3 DNA reads TGTGCCACCAGTGGGAGTAATGGGGGCTACACCTTC.

This chain joins TRBV7-6 and TRBJ1-2; possible D gene TRBD1, 6 bases. Germline V gene data show CDR1 as SGHVS and CDR2 as FNYEAQ. Trimming left V 5 bases short and J 1 base short, with 14 bases between. The CDR3 spans 15 residues. CDR3 in amino acids: CASSPTRTDNYGYTF. The CDR3 nucleotides are TGTGCCAGCAGCCCCACCAGGACAGATAACTATGGCTACACCTTC.

The chain employs TRBV2 and TRBJ2-7; D remains ambiguous. Germline V CDR1 and CDR2: SNHLY, FYNNEI. CDR3 length: 10 amino acids. V lost 3 bases and J lost 10, with 7 bases in between. Here the CDR3 DNA reads TGTGCCAGCAGTGATACTGCACAGTACTTC. Translating it yields CASSDTAQYF.

As for this clone: The sample contains more than one DNA sequence encoding this CDR3. V is TRBV4-2 and J is TRBJ1-6; D is ambiguous. V was shortened by 0 bases and J by 10 bases, with 7 bases between the two germline ends. Germline V gene lookup returns CDR1 LGHNA and CDR2 YNFKEQ. The CDR3 contains 13 residues. CDR3 amino acids: CASSQEKASPLHF. In DNA, the CDR3 is TGTGCCAGCAGCCAAGAGAAAGCGTCACCCCTCCACTTT.

The chain couples TRBV18 to TRBJ1-5, with 7 nucleotides matching TRBD1. This CDR3 comprises 15 residues. V gave up 3 bases and J gave up 8 bases; unmatched junction bases: 10. Germline loops: CDR1 KGHSH, CDR2 LQKENI. The CDR3 bases are TGTGCCAGCTCACCCTCTACCCAGGGGGTTGAGCCCCAGCATTTT. Translation gives CASSPSTQGVEPQHF.

The J gene is TRBJ1-3, the V gene TRBV5-5; D is uncertain. Germline CDR1 reads SGHKS; CDR2 reads YYEKEE (reference sequence). CDR3 size: 15 residues. V lost 2 bases to trimming and J lost 1 base, with 10 bases between them. CDR3: CASSFTAGSGNTIYF. CDR3 sequence (DNA): TGTGCCAGCAGCTTCACGGCCGGGTCTGGAAACACCATATATTTT. The variable domain in full, completed from reference TRBV5-5 and TRBJ1-3, reads DAGVTQSPTHLIKTRGQQVTLRCSPISGHKSVSWYQQVLGQGPQFIFQYYEKEERGRGNFPDRFSARQFPNYSSELNVNALLLGDSALYLCASSFTAGSGNTIYFGEGSWLTVV.

This sequence joins TRBV28 and TRBJ1-6; D not resolved. Between the trimmed V and J ends, which lost 5 bases and 7 bases, there was a span of 9 bases. The CDR3 is 13 residues long. Per the germline V gene, CDR1 is MDHEN and CDR2 is SYDVKM. CDR3 protein: CASSRTGNSPLHF. CDR3 coding DNA: TGTGCCAGCAGTCGGACGGGGAATTCACCCCTCCACTTT.

This clone appeared once. The rearrangement links TRBV10-2 to TRBJ1-6, with 11 bases lining up with TRBD1. This CDR3 region has 13 residues. CDR1 is WSHSY, CDR2 SAAADI, per germline. V shed 6 bases and J 9 bases; nucleotides not matched to a gene: 1. The CDR3 loop is CASRGTGGSPLHF. The CDR3 DNA reads as TGCGCCAGCAGGGGGACAGGGGGTTCACCCCTCCACTTT.

The V call is TRBV30, the J call TRBJ2-5, with 9 bases lining up with TRBD1. Germline lookup yields CDR1 GTSNPN and CDR2 SVGIG (reference sequence). The CDR3 is 12 amino acids. Trimming removed 5 bases from V and 4 bases from J; junction bases left unmatched: 2. CDR3 protein: CAWATGGETQYF. Here the CDR3 DNA reads TGTGCCTGGGCGACAGGGGGAGAGACCCAGTACTTC.

The chain is built from TRBV2 and TRBJ1-1, with D possibly TRBD1 on 6 matching bases. The germline V gene encodes CDR1 SNHLY and CDR2 FYNNEI. The CDR3 has 13 residues. V was clipped by 6 bases and J by 4 bases, with 12 bases between them. The CDR3: CASSVQGTTEAFF. The CDR3 region has the DNA TGTGCCAGCAGCGTACAGGGTACCACTGAAGCTTTCTTT.

This clone is a singleton in its sample. This chain connects TRBV7-9 to TRBJ2-7, with TRBD1 matching 7 bases. CDR1 SEHNR and CDR2 FQNEAQ come from the germline V gene (reference sequence). CDR3 length: 16 amino acids. J gave up 2 bases and V 5 bases, and 12 bases lay outside the gene matches. The CDR3 region has the DNA TGTGCCAGCAGCGGCCCCCGGAGCCAGGGGGCCTACGAGCAGTACTTC. Its translation: CASSGPRSQGAYEQYF.

The rearrangement joins TRBV6-2 or TRBV6-3 to TRBJ2-7, with 8 bases lining up with TRBD2. From germline, CDR1 is MNHEY and CDR2 SVGEGT. The CDR3 has 18 residues. V lost 4 bases to trimming and J lost 3 bases; unmatched junction nucleotides: 17. The CDR3 nucleotides are TGTGCCAGCAGTTCCTACCCTCGGGGGGGTGGTGTCTACTACGAGCAGTACTTC. It codes for CASSSYPRGGGVYYEQYF.

The chain uses TRBV3-1 (or the pseudogene TRBV3-2) and TRBJ2-6; D is perhaps TRBD2 (5 bases). Germline V gene data show CDR1 as LGHDT and CDR2 as YNNKEL (reference sequence). This CDR3 region has 17 residues. The germline V and J ends were trimmed by 4 bases and 2 bases, with 15 bases remaining between them. CDR3 in DNA: TGTGCCAGCAGCCCGATGGGGAGAGTGGCTGGGGCCAACGTCCTGACTTTC. This encodes CASSPMGRVAGANVLTF.